This T cell receptor (beta chain) came from a study of T cells in Graves' hyperthyroidism and ophthalmopathy. The study excluded patients with uncontrolled infection, other autoimmune disease, pregnancy or lactation. TCR beta CDR3 regions were amplified from RNA. The study used the HTBI primer set for a first-round RT-PCR of the TCR CDR3. Each CDR3 protein gets one entry after TCRdb re-called the multiplex PCR reads with MiXCR. The table records 500,000 to 550,000 distinct CDR3 sequences, 15% to 20% of them present only once. Study-wide results and limits: Ophthalmopathy, which appeared later, was predicted by the model a median roughly 6.5 months before onset. Among thyroid clonotypes expanded above 0.001, most also appeared in blood.

Many counts were recorded for this clonotype. The antigen remains undetermined. CDR1 is SGHTA and CDR2 is FQGTGA in the germline V gene. The CDR3 consists of 15 residues. V was cut by 5 bases and J by 0 bases, with 12 bases left in between. The TCR was taken from a man in his forties or fifties with Graves' ophthalmopathy. Sequencing was performed on blood. The chain combines TRBV7-3 with TRBJ2-3, with D possibly TRBD1 on 5 matching bases. CDR3 DNA sequence: TGTGCCAGCAGCCCCACAGGATCTAGCACAGATACGCAGTATTTT. Translating gives CASSPTGSSTDTQYF. Together with reference TRBV7-3 and TRBJ2-3, the CDR3 gives the full variable domain: GAGVSQTPSNKVTEKGKYVELRCDPISGHTALYWYRQSLGQGPEFLIYFQGTGAADDSGLPNDRFFAVRPEGSVSTLKIQRTERGDSAVYLCASSPTGSSTDTQYFGPGTRLTVL.